This TCR beta chain stems from a study of T-cell reconstitution after alpha-beta-depleted transplantation in children. The length of the CDR3 is 13 residues. V lost 2 bases to trimming and J lost 4 bases; unmatched junction nucleotides: 1. Unique molecular identifiers tagged the TCRbeta library. TCRdb itself ran the PCR reads through MiXCR, one entry per CDR3 protein. Of 120,000 to 150,000 distinct CDR3 sequences listed, 8.8% are singletons. The material sequenced was PBMCs, mostly from graft donor cells, taken 180 days after TCRalphabeta/CD19-depleted stem cell transplant. This TCR derives from a female patient aged 2-15 years who had a stem cell transplant for congenital amegakaryocytic thrombocytopenia, so the T cells may come from the graft donor. The chain has TRBV12-3 or TRBV12-4 and TRBJ2-5; 7 bases line up with TRBD2. Here the CDR3 DNA reads TGTGCCAGCAGTTTATGGGGGGGAGAGACCCAGTACTTC. Translated, it gives CASSLWGGETQYF.